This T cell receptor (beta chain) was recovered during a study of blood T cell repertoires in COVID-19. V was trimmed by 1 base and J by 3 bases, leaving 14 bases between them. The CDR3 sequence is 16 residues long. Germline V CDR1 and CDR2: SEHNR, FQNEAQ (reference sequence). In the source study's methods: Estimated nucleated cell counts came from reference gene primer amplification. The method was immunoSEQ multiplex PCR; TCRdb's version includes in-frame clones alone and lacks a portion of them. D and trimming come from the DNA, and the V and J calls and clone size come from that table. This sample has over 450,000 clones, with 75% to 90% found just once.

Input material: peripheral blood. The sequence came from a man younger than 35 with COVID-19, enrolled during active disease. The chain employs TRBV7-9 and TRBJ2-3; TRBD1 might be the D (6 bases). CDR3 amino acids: CASSLEVGGATDTQYF. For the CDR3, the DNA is TGTGCCAGCAGCTTAGAAGTAGGGGGAGCAACAGATACGCAGTATTTT.